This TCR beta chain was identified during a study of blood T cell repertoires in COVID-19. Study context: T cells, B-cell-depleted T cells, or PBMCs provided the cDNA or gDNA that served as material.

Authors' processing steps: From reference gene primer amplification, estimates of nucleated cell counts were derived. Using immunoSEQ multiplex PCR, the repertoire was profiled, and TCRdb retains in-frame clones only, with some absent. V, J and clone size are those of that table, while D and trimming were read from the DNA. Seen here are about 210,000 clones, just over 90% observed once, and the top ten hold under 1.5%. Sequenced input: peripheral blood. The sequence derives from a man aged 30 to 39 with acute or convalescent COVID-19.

The CDR3 reads CATLRDSPPNEQFF. CDR3 sequence (DNA): TGTGCCACCCTCCGGGACTCCCCTCCCAATGAGCAGTTCTTC. This chain uses TRBV28 with TRBJ2-1; maybe TRBD2 (6 bases). The CDR3 has 14 residues. Trimming cost V 10 bases and J 6 bases, with 19 bases left between them. Per germline, CDR1 MDHEN and CDR2 SYDVKM. The full variable domain, completed using reference TRBV28 and TRBJ2-1, is DVKVTQSSRYLVKRTGEKVFLECVQDMDHENMFWYRQDPGLGLRLIYFSYDVKMKEKGDIPEGYSVSREKKERFSLILESASTNQTSMYLCATLRDSPPNEQFFGPGTRLTVL.